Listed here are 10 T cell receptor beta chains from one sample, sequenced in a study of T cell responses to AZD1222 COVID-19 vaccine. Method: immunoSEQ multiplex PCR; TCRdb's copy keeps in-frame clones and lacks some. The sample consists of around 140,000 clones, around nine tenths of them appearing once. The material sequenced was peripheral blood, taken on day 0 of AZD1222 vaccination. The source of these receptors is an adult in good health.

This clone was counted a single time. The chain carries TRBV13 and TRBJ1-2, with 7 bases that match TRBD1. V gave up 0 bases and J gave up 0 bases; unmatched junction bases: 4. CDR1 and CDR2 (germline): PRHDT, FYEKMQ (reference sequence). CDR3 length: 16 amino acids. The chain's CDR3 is CASSLGQGGSNYGYTF. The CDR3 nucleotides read TGTGCCAGCAGCTTAGGCCAGGGGGGGTCTAACTATGGCTACACCTTC.

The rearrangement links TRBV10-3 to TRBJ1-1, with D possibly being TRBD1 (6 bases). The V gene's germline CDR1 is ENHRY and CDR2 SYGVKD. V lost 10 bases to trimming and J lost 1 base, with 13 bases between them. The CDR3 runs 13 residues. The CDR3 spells CATWGTQNTEAFF. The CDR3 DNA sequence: TGTGCCACCTGGGGGACACAGAACACTGAAGCTTTCTTT.

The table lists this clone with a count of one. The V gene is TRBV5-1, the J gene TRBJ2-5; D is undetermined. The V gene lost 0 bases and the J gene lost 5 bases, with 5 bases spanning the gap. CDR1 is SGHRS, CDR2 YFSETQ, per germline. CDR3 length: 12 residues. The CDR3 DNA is TGCGCCAGCAGCTTGGTAAGGGAGACCCAGTACTTC. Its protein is CASSLVRETQYF. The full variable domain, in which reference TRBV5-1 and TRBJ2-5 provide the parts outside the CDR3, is KAGVTQTPRYLIKTRGQQVTLSCSPISGHRSVSWYQQTPGQGLQFLFEYFSETQRNKGNFPGRFSGRQFSNSRSEMNVSTLELGDSALYLCASSLVRETQYFGPGTRLLVL.

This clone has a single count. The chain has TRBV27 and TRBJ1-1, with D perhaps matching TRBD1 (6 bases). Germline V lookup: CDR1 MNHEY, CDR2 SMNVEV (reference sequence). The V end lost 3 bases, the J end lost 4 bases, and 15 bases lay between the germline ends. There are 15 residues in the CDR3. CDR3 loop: CASSLRQAGGTEAFF. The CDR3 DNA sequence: TGTGCCAGCAGTTTGAGACAGGCAGGCGGCACTGAAGCTTTCTTT.

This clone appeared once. CDR3 residues: CASSYDRGVNTEAFF. CDR3 nucleotide sequence: TGTGCCAGCAGTTACGACAGGGGGGTGAACACTGAAGCTTTCTTT. This chain links TRBV6-6 with TRBJ1-1, with TRBD1 identical over 9 bases. The CDR3 is 15 amino acids. V shed 2 bases, J shed 0 bases, and the junction held 1 base outside the gene matches. The germline V gene has CDR1 MNHNY and CDR2 SVGAGI (reference sequence).

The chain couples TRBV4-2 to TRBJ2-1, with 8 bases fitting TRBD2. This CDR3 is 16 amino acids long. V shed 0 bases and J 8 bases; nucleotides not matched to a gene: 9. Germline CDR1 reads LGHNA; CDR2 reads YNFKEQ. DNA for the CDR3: TGTGCCAGCAGCCAAGAAAGAGATAGCGGGAAGGATGAGCAGTTCTTC. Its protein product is CASSQERDSGKDEQFF.

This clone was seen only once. The DNA of the CDR3 is TGTGCCAGCAGTTTTCCTGGGCGACAGGCTAGAAACACCATATATTTT. Translated: CASSFPGRQARNTIYF. J is TRBJ1-3 and V is TRBV28, with a weak D call TRBD1 (6 bases). The CDR3 spans 16 residues. Germline lookup yields CDR1 MDHEN and CDR2 SYDVKM. Trimming removed 3 bases from V and 5 bases from J, with 17 bases in between.

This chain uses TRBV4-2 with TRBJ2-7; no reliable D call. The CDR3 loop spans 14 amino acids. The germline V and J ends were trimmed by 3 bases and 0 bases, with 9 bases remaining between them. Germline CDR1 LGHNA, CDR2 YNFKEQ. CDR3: CASSQLYLSYEQYF. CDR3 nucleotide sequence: TGTGCCAGCAGCCAGCTTTACCTCTCCTACGAGCAGTACTTC.

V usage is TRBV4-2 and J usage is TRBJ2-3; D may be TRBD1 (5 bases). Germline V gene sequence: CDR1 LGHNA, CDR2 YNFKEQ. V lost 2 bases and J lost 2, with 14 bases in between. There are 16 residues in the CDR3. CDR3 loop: CASSQNQGTNTDTQYF. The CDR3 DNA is TGTGCCAGCAGCCAAAACCAGGGAACCAACACAGATACGCAGTATTTT.

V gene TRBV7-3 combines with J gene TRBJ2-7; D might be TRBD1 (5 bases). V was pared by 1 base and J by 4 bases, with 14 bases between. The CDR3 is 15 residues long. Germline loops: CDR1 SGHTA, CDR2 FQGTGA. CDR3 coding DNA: TGTGCCAGCAGCTTAATCCCAGGGCCTGGATACGAGCAGTACTTC. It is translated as CASSLIPGPGYEQYF. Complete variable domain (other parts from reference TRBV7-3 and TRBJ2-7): GAGVSQTPSNKVTEKGKYVELRCDPISGHTALYWYRQSLGQGPEFLIYFQGTGAADDSGLPNDRFFAVRPEGSVSTLKIQRTERGDSAVYLCASSLIPGPGYEQYFGPGTRLTVT.